These 7 T cell receptor beta chains came from one sample sequenced in a study of vaccination effects on CD4 cells after COVID-19. When around nine days of culture had elapsed, CD4+ T cells were isolated. The antigens these receptors bind are not known. Data came from immunoSEQ multiplex PCR; TCRdb stores just in-frame clones and leaves some out. The repertoire holds tens of thousands of clones, with 72% as singletons. Sequencing was performed on CD4+ T cells from PBMCs cultured without peptide, taken before COVID-19 vaccination. These receptors all stem from a human donor who had a prior SARS-CoV-2 infection.

This rearrangement joins TRBV7-9 to TRBJ2-5; 11 nucleotides line up with TRBD1. J lost 1 base, V lost 5 bases, and 3 bases had no gene match. Germline V gives CDR1 SEHNR, CDR2 FQNEAQ (reference sequence). CDR3 size: 15 residues. CDR3 in amino acids: CASSPGTGGQETQYF. The CDR3 nucleotides are TGTGCCAGCAGCCCGGGGACAGGGGGCCAAGAGACCCAGTACTTC.

About this clone: Other DNA sequences of this sample code for an identical CDR3. The V call is TRBV5-1, the J call TRBJ2-5; tentative D call: TRBD2 (6 bases). Germline V gives CDR1 SGHRS, CDR2 YFSETQ. The CDR3 totals 13 residues. The V end lost 7 bases, the J end lost 1 base, and 11 bases lay between the germline ends. CDR3 nucleotide sequence: TGCGCCAGCTGGGGGGACTCCCAAGAGACCCAGTACTTC. Translated: CASWGDSQETQYF.

This chain links TRBV11-3 with TRBJ2-7, with D hard to call. CDR1 SGHNT and CDR2 YENEEA come from the germline V gene. CDR3 length: 18 residues. The germline V and J ends were trimmed by 4 bases and 6 bases, with 28 bases remaining between them. Here the CDR3 reads CASSSLYSTDRSVPEQYF. CDR3 DNA: TGTGCCAGCAGCTCCCTCTACAGTACGGACCGCTCCGTGCCCGAGCAGTACTTC.

The chain recombines TRBV7-9 with TRBJ1-2; D not certain. The CDR3 runs to 15 residues. Per germline, CDR1 SEHNR and CDR2 FQNEAQ (reference sequence). V lost 2 bases and J 0 bases, leaving 10 bases between the germline ends. The CDR3 loop is CASSLTSRSNYGYTF. The CDR3, as DNA: TGTGCCAGCAGCTTAACTTCCAGGTCTAACTATGGCTACACCTTC.

This clone was seen more than once but under ten times. J is TRBJ2-3 and V is TRBV11-2; D not certain. Germline V gives CDR1 SGHAT, CDR2 FQNNGV. V was pared by 3 bases and J by 4 bases, with 5 bases between. CDR3 size: 12 residues. The CDR3 region has the DNA TGTGCCAGCAGCTTTTGGGCAGATACGCAGTATTTT. This codes for CASSFWADTQYF.

The chain is built from TRBV4-1 and TRBJ2-5; TRBD1 matches at 7 bases. Looked up from germline, CDR1 is MGHRA and CDR2 is YSYEKL. The V and J ends lost 4 bases and 4 bases, in that order; junction bases with no gene match: 9. CDR3 size: 15 residues. This CDR3 reads CASSRLPDRAETQYF. CDR3 bases: TGCGCCAGCAGCCGTCTTCCAGACAGGGCAGAGACCCAGTACTTC.

The CDR3 DNA is TGTGCCAGCTCACCGGTTCAACTAGCGGGATCCTACGAGCAGTACTTC. Translated, it gives CASSPVQLAGSYEQYF. The gene calls are TRBV18 and TRBJ2-7; 10 bases map to TRBD2. Germline V gene lookup returns CDR1 KGHSH and CDR2 LQKENI. The V and J ends lost 3 bases and 1 base, in that order; junction bases with no gene match: 6. The CDR3 is 16 residues long.